The TCR beta chain under discussion was sequenced for a study of blood T cell repertoires in COVID-19. The repertoire was sequenced with immunoSEQ multiplex PCR; TCRdb's copy has only in-frame clones and lacks some. This table holds a few hundred thousand clones, about nine tenths found once. The sequencing sample was made of peripheral blood. The clonotype was recovered from a woman aged 45-65 years who had recovered from COVID-19.

The CDR3 loop is CASSLALGGLGNEQFF. The CDR3 DNA is TGCGCCAGCAGCTTGGCCCTCGGGGGATTAGGCAATGAGCAGTTCTTC. The chain carries TRBV5-1 and TRBJ2-1, with D tentatively TRBD2 (6 bases). This CDR3 has 16 residues. The V and J ends lost 0 bases and 6 bases respectively, with 16 bases between them. Germline-derived CDR1 and CDR2 are SGHRS and YFSETQ.